This TCR beta chain was identified during a study of blood T cell repertoires in COVID-19. Looked up from germline, CDR1 is SGHRS and CDR2 is YFSETQ. Trimming at V came to 0 bases and at J to 6 bases, leaving 5 bases not matched to a gene. CDR3 size: 14 residues. Authors' data handling: Nucleated cell counts were estimated from reference gene primer amplification. Sequencing used immunoSEQ multiplex PCR; TCRdb keeps in-frame clones, though not all of them. D and trimming come from the DNA, and the V and J calls and clone size come from that table. The repertoire has 80,000 to 95,000 clones, 75% to 90% of them found once; the top ten carry under 3%.

This TCR was recovered from a woman aged 50 to 65 with active or convalescent COVID-19. V and J are TRBV5-1 and TRBJ1-1, with 7 bases that match TRBD1. The sequenced sample was peripheral blood. The chain's CDR3 is CASSLDDRAAEAFF. CDR3 DNA: TGCGCCAGCAGCTTGGATGACAGGGCCGCTGAAGCTTTCTTT.